This TCR beta chain was found in a study of OX40 agonist ivuxolimab in advanced cancers. Only in-frame clones appear in the TCRdb table, and some are missing; sequencing was by immunoSEQ multiplex PCR. The sample lists 50,000 to 80,000 clones; about 89% were seen once. Autoimmune disease history or systemic immunosuppression meant exclusion. Between the trimmed V and J ends, which lost 5 bases and 7 bases, there was a span of 14 bases. Per the germline V gene, CDR1 is LNHDA and CDR2 is SQIVND (reference sequence). This CDR3 region has 13 residues. The chain is built from TRBV19 and TRBJ2-5, with D unclear. The TCR comes from an adult with an advanced solid tumor such as melanoma, head and neck, liver or kidney cancer. The starting material was CD4+ or CD8+ T cells sorted from blood, obtained in a trial of the OX40 agonist ivuxolimab. CDR3 in amino acids: CASSPQVTGTQYF. As DNA, the CDR3 is TGTGCCAGTAGTCCTCAGGTGACCGGGACCCAGTACTTC.